This T cell receptor (beta chain) is drawn from a study of cytotoxic CD8 clonotypes in ibrutinib-treated CLL. This clone came up once. What it recognizes is unknown. Regarding the study as a whole: Against age-matched healthy donors, baseline clonality ran higher and tracked circulating CD8+ T-cell counts. Before falling back toward baseline at progression, clonality had risen at the time of ibrutinib response.

The repertoire was sequenced with immunoSEQ multiplex PCR; TCRdb's copy has only in-frame clones and lacks some. The sample carries 250,000 to 350,000 clones, roughly three quarters recorded once. The CDR3 sequence is 23 residues long. The V segment lost 5 bases and the J segment 6 bases; nucleotides outside the gene matches: 32. Per the germline V gene, CDR1 is LNHDA and CDR2 is SQIVND (reference sequence). This chain connects TRBV19 to TRBJ2-2; 8 positions match TRBD1. This material consisted of PBMCs, taken at disease progression, from a patient treated with ibrutinib. The receptor's source is a human donor with chronic lymphocytic leukemia. CDR3 amino acids: CASSSRPSGATGGYGLSAGELFF. The CDR3 bases are TGTGCCAGTAGTTCTCGTCCGTCCGGGGCTACAGGGGGGTACGGGCTATCCGCCGGGGAGCTGTTTTTT.